This TCR beta chain is drawn from a study of CD8 T cells in ankylosing spondylitis. MiXCR, applied by TCRdb to the 5' RACE reads, yields one record per CDR3 protein. The sample has about 350,000 distinct CDR3 sequences, roughly 22% seen once. This receptor was taken from a male donor with ankylosing spondylitis or in good health (not recorded which). The specimen sequenced was blood, either unsorted or a sorted T cell fraction (not recorded which).

This CDR3 is CASSLGSSETQYF. CDR3 sequence (DNA): TGTGCCAGCAGCTTAGGATCGTCTGAGACCCAGTACTTC. The chain joins TRBV7-9 to TRBJ2-5; D ambiguous. Trimming removed 1 base at V and 5 bases at J, with 8 bases between. The CDR3 has 13 amino acids. Germline V lookup: CDR1 SEHNR, CDR2 FQNEAQ (reference sequence). Drawing the rest from reference TRBV7-9 and TRBJ2-5, the complete variable domain is DTGVSQNPRHKITKRGQNVTFRCDPISEHNRLYWYRQTLGQGPEFLTYFQNEAQLEKSRLLSDRFSAERPKGSFSTLEIQRTEQGDSAMYLCASSLGSSETQYFGPGTRLLVL.